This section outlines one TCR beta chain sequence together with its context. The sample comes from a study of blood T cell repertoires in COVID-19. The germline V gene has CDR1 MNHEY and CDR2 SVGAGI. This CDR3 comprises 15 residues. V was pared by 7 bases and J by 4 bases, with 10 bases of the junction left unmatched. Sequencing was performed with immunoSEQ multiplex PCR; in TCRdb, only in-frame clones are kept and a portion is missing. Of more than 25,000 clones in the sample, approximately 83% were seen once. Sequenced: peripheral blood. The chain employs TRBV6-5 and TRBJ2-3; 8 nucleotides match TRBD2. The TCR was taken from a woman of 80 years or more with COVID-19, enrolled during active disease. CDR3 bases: TGTGCCAGCACCCCCGGGGGGGCCGGTGCAGATACGCAGTATTTT. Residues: CASTPGGAGADTQYF.